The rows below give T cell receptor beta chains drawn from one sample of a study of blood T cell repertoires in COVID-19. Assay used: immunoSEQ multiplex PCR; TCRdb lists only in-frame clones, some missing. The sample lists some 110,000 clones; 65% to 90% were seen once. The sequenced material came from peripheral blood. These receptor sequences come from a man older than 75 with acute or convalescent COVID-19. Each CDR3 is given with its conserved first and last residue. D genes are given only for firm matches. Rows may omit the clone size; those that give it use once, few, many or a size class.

CDR3aa: CAISEILAGGISYEQYF
CDR3nt: TGTGCCATCAGTGAGATATTAGCGGGAGGTATTTCCTACGAGCAGTACTTC
abundance: .
d_gene: TRBD2
v_gene: TRBV10-3
j_gene: TRBJ2-7

CDR3aa: CASSQASGTSGYNEQFF
CDR3nt: TGTGCCAGCAGCCAAGCGTCCGGGACTAGCGGGTACAATGAGCAGTTCTTC
abundance: .
d_gene: TRBD2
v_gene: TRBV4-2
j_gene: TRBJ2-1

CDR3aa: CSVGGNQETQYF
CDR3nt: TGCAGCGTTGGAGGAAACCAAGAGACCCAGTACTTC
abundance: .
d_gene: .
v_gene: TRBV29-1
j_gene: TRBJ2-5

CDR3aa: CASSLVSNTQYF
CDR3nt: TGTGCCAGCAGCCTGGTATCTAATACGCAGTATTTT
abundance: .
d_gene: .
v_gene: TRBV28
j_gene: TRBJ2-3

CDR3aa: CASSEQVIGTEAFF
CDR3nt: TGTGCCAGCAGTGAACAGGTTATTGGGACTGAAGCTTTCTTT
abundance: .
d_gene: .
v_gene: TRBV2
j_gene: TRBJ1-1

CDR3aa: CSARGLYEQYF
CDR3nt: TGCAGTGCCAGGGGCCTCTACGAGCAGTACTTC
abundance: .
d_gene: .
v_gene: TRBV20-1
j_gene: TRBJ2-7

CDR3aa: CASSSTEGQGVYNSPLHF
CDR3nt: TGCGCCAGCAGCTCTACGGAGGGACAGGGGGTTTATAATTCACCCCTCCACTTT
abundance: .
d_gene: TRBD1
v_gene: TRBV5-1
j_gene: TRBJ1-6

CDR3aa: CASSPRHGNTEAFF
CDR3nt: TGTGCCAGCAGCCCCCGACACGGGAACACTGAAGCTTTCTTT
abundance: .
d_gene: .
v_gene: TRBV5-4
j_gene: TRBJ1-1

CDR3aa: CASSSEITGGYEQYF
CDR3nt: TGCGCCAGCAGTAGTGAGATTACAGGGGGATACGAGCAGTACTTC
abundance: .
d_gene: TRBD1
v_gene: TRBV10-1
j_gene: TRBJ2-7

CDR3aa: CASSRDREYYEQYF
CDR3nt: TGTGCCAGCAGCCGGGACAGGGAATACTACGAGCAGTACTTC
abundance: .
d_gene: TRBD1
v_gene: TRBV11-2
j_gene: TRBJ2-7

CDR3aa: CASSASGTGLLSPLHF
CDR3nt: TGTGCCAGCAGCGCATCTGGGACAGGGCTCTTATCACCCCTCCACTTT
abundance: once
d_gene: TRBD1
v_gene: TRBV9
j_gene: TRBJ1-6

CDR3aa: CASSPRSREAEAFF
CDR3nt: TGTGCCAGCAGCCCCCGTAGTCGGGAGGCTGAAGCTTTCTTT
abundance: .
d_gene: .
v_gene: TRBV7-2
j_gene: TRBJ1-1

CDR3aa: CASSQNFQETQYF
CDR3nt: TGTGCCAGCAGCCAAAACTTCCAAGAGACCCAGTACTTC
abundance: .
d_gene: .
v_gene: TRBV14
j_gene: TRBJ2-5

CDR3aa: CASSQAGGRQGYTF
CDR3nt: TGTGCCAGCAGCCAAGCGGGGGGACGTCAGGGCTACACCTTC
abundance: many
d_gene: .
v_gene: TRBV3-1/TRBV3-2
j_gene: TRBJ1-2

CDR3aa: CASSPDRANEAFF
CDR3nt: TGTGCCAGCTCACCAGACAGGGCCAATGAAGCTTTCTTT
abundance: few
d_gene: TRBD1
v_gene: TRBV18
j_gene: TRBJ1-1

CDR3aa: CASSYQANNQPQHF
CDR3nt: TGTGCCAGCAGTTACCAGGCGAACAATCAGCCCCAGCATTTT
abundance: .
d_gene: .
v_gene: TRBV6-2/TRBV6-3
j_gene: TRBJ1-5

CDR3aa: CASSYGSRSYNEQFF
CDR3nt: TGTGCCAGCAGTTACGGGAGCAGATCCTACAATGAGCAGTTCTTC
abundance: .
d_gene: .
v_gene: TRBV6-6
j_gene: TRBJ2-1

CDR3aa: CASSKGAREQYF
CDR3nt: TGTGCCAGCAGCAAGGGGGCGCGGGAGCAGTACTTC
abundance: .
d_gene: TRBD1
v_gene: TRBV7-9
j_gene: TRBJ2-7

CDR3aa: CASSPFLGEETQYF
CDR3nt: TGTGCCAGCAGCCCCTTTTTAGGGGAAGAGACCCAGTACTTC
abundance: once
d_gene: .
v_gene: TRBV14
j_gene: TRBJ2-5

CDR3aa: CASSSPDRLTEAFF
CDR3nt: TGCGCCAGCAGCTCCCCGGACAGGCTTACTGAAGCTTTCTTT
abundance: .
d_gene: TRBD1
v_gene: TRBV5-1
j_gene: TRBJ1-1

CDR3aa: CASSYRVTQPQHF
CDR3nt: TGTGCCAGCAGTTACCGGGTGACTCAGCCCCAGCATTTT
abundance: .
d_gene: .
v_gene: TRBV6-2/TRBV6-3
j_gene: TRBJ1-5

CDR3aa: CASSSAGTGAGNTIYF
CDR3nt: TGTGCCAGCTCATCTGCCGGGACAGGGGCAGGAAACACCATATATTTT
abundance: few
d_gene: TRBD1
v_gene: TRBV18
j_gene: TRBJ1-3

CDR3aa: CAISRGEEQYF
CDR3nt: TGTGCCATCAGCAGGGGCGAGGAGCAGTACTTC
abundance: .
d_gene: .
v_gene: TRBV10-3
j_gene: TRBJ2-7

CDR3aa: CASSEGVRGETQYF
CDR3nt: TGTGCCAGCAGTGAAGGGGTCAGGGGGGAGACCCAGTACTTC
abundance: .
d_gene: TRBD1
v_gene: TRBV6-1
j_gene: TRBJ2-5

CDR3aa: CASHSGQGNSPLHF
CDR3nt: TGTGCCAGCCACTCGGGACAGGGGAATTCACCCCTCCACTTT
abundance: once
d_gene: TRBD1
v_gene: TRBV19
j_gene: TRBJ1-6

CDR3aa: CASRVESYNSPLHF
CDR3nt: TGCGCCAGCAGGGTCGAGTCCTATAATTCACCCCTCCACTTT
abundance: once
d_gene: .
v_gene: TRBV5-1
j_gene: TRBJ1-6

CDR3aa: CASSPHPVNTEAFF
CDR3nt: TGTGCCAGCTCACCGCATCCGGTGAACACTGAAGCTTTCTTT
abundance: .
d_gene: .
v_gene: TRBV18
j_gene: TRBJ1-1

CDR3aa: CASSLGLAGTDTQYF
CDR3nt: TGCGCCAGCAGCTTGGGGTTGGCGGGCACAGATACGCAGTATTTT
abundance: .
d_gene: .
v_gene: TRBV5-1
j_gene: TRBJ2-3

CDR3aa: CASSPLSSGNTIYF
CDR3nt: TGTGCCAGCAGCCCTCTATCCTCTGGAAACACCATATATTTT
abundance: .
d_gene: .
v_gene: TRBV27
j_gene: TRBJ1-3

CDR3aa: CASSRRDTQYF
CDR3nt: TGTGCCAGCAGCCGGAGGGATACGCAGTATTTT
abundance: .
d_gene: .
v_gene: TRBV5-4
j_gene: TRBJ2-3

CDR3aa: CASSSTRGQVGGYTF
CDR3nt: TGTGCCAGCAGTTCCACCCGAGGACAGGTGGGCGGCTACACCTTC
abundance: .
d_gene: TRBD1
v_gene: TRBV6-2/TRBV6-3
j_gene: TRBJ1-2

CDR3aa: CASRDKQASGANVLTF
CDR3nt: TGTGCCAGCAGGGACAAACAGGCCTCTGGGGCCAACGTCCTGACTTTC
abundance: .
d_gene: .
v_gene: TRBV2
j_gene: TRBJ2-6

CDR3aa: CAISGQASRNEQFF
CDR3nt: TGTGCCATCAGTGGACAGGCCTCACGGAATGAGCAGTTCTTC
abundance: .
d_gene: .
v_gene: TRBV10-3
j_gene: TRBJ2-1

CDR3aa: CASSPEAVSDYNEQFF
CDR3nt: TGCGCCAGCAGCCCGGAGGCTGTCAGCGACTACAATGAGCAGTTCTTC
abundance: .
d_gene: .
v_gene: TRBV5-1
j_gene: TRBJ2-1

CDR3aa: CASSPLQGSNQPQHF
CDR3nt: TGTGCCAGCTCACCATTGCAGGGGAGCAATCAGCCCCAGCATTTT
abundance: .
d_gene: .
v_gene: TRBV18
j_gene: TRBJ1-5

CDR3aa: CASSQTGLRGTSGSGANVLTF
CDR3nt: TGCGCCAGCAGCCAAACCGGGTTGAGGGGGACTAGCGGCTCTGGGGCCAACGTCCTGACTTTC
abundance: .
d_gene: TRBD2
v_gene: TRBV4-1
j_gene: TRBJ2-6

CDR3aa: CASSLAWGESPLHF
CDR3nt: TGTGCCAGCAGCTTAGCTTGGGGAGAATCACCCCTCCACTTT
abundance: .
d_gene: .
v_gene: TRBV7-8
j_gene: TRBJ1-6

CDR3aa: CASSLLLAGGPGEQYF
CDR3nt: TGTGCCAGCAGCTTATTACTAGCGGGAGGGCCCGGCGAGCAGTACTTC
abundance: once
d_gene: TRBD2
v_gene: TRBV7-9
j_gene: TRBJ2-7

CDR3aa: CASLTGTGATQPQHF
CDR3nt: TGTGCCAGCCTCACCGGGACAGGTGCGACTCAGCCCCAGCATTTT
abundance: once
d_gene: TRBD1
v_gene: TRBV28
j_gene: TRBJ1-5

CDR3aa: CSVIRGLAGDEQFF
CDR3nt: TGCAGCGTTATTCGTGGACTAGCGGGAGATGAGCAGTTCTTC
abundance: once
d_gene: TRBD2
v_gene: TRBV29-1
j_gene: TRBJ2-1

CDR3aa: CASSPSDRGGEQYF
CDR3nt: TGTGCCAGCTCACCATCGGACAGGGGTGGTGAGCAGTACTTC
abundance: few
d_gene: TRBD1
v_gene: TRBV18
j_gene: TRBJ2-7

CDR3aa: CASSLEVSTDTQYF
CDR3nt: TGTGCCAGCAGCCTCGAGGTTAGCACAGATACGCAGTATTTT
abundance: .
d_gene: .
v_gene: TRBV28
j_gene: TRBJ2-3

CDR3aa: CASSPGQRAGELFF
CDR3nt: TGCGCCAGCAGCCCGGGACAGCGAGCCGGGGAGCTGTTTTTT
abundance: .
d_gene: TRBD1
v_gene: TRBV5-1
j_gene: TRBJ2-2

CDR3aa: CASSQAEGTEAFF
CDR3nt: TGTGCCAGCAGCCAAGCCGAGGGCACTGAAGCTTTCTTT
abundance: .
d_gene: .
v_gene: TRBV14
j_gene: TRBJ1-1

CDR3aa: CASSHRLAGDSYEQYF
CDR3nt: TGTGCCAGCAGCCACCGCCTAGCGGGTGACTCCTACGAGCAGTACTTC
abundance: .
d_gene: TRBD2
v_gene: TRBV11-2
j_gene: TRBJ2-7

CDR3aa: CASSQGGAGEMNTEAFF
CDR3nt: TGTGCCAGCAGCCAAGGAGGGGCGGGAGAAATGAACACTGAAGCTTTCTTT
abundance: few
d_gene: .
v_gene: TRBV4-2
j_gene: TRBJ1-1

CDR3aa: CASSVTGGGYNEQFF
CDR3nt: TGTGCCAGCAGCGTCACAGGGGGCGGTTACAATGAGCAGTTCTTC
abundance: .
d_gene: TRBD1
v_gene: TRBV9
j_gene: TRBJ2-1

CDR3aa: CASSFSTGGHEQFF
CDR3nt: TGTGCCAGCAGCTTTTCGACGGGAGGACATGAGCAGTTCTTC
abundance: .
d_gene: TRBD2
v_gene: TRBV5-4
j_gene: TRBJ2-1

CDR3aa: CASSSQGGKWETQYF
CDR3nt: TGTGCCAGCAGCTCACAGGGGGGAAAGTGGGAGACCCAGTACTTC
abundance: .
d_gene: TRBD1
v_gene: TRBV7-3
j_gene: TRBJ2-5

CDR3aa: CASSLAGSPETYEQYF
CDR3nt: TGCGCCAGCAGCTTGGCCGGGAGCCCAGAGACCTACGAGCAGTACTTC
abundance: many
d_gene: .
v_gene: TRBV5-1
j_gene: TRBJ2-7

CDR3aa: CASSLGGLSTDTQYF
CDR3nt: TGTGCCAGCAGCTTAGGAGGGCTGAGCACAGATACGCAGTATTTT
abundance: .
d_gene: .
v_gene: TRBV7-6
j_gene: TRBJ2-3

CDR3aa: CASSDRTPGGNEQYF
CDR3nt: TGTGCCAGCAGTGACAGGACCCCCGGGGGGAACGAGCAGTACTTC
abundance: .
d_gene: TRBD2
v_gene: TRBV25-1
j_gene: TRBJ2-7